Reported below is one T cell receptor (beta chain). The target of this receptor is not known. Nothing much larger sits one base from this clone, and base qualities are not available. The sample has other DNA sequences that encode this CDR3 too. These data are taken from a study of blood T cell repertoires in COVID-19 (dated by TCRdb to about 2020). Broadly, across the study: Collaborator samples came from the United States, Italy and Spain and covered acute and convalescent phases of COVID-19. The prospective study material was composed of cDNA or gDNA derived from T cells, B-cell-depleted T cells, or PBMCs. Subjects who had been exposed to COVID-19, were actively infected with it, or had recovered from it provided the deeply sampled blood TCRbeta repertoires that made up the dataset. The repertoires were released in a freely available public database meant as a resource for research on the immune response to SARS-CoV-2. Samples came from the ongoing ImmuneRACE study (first 160 participants) plus 1,254 subjects from 6 global collaborators. Sample metadata almost always included a de-identified subject ID, COVID-19 status, age in years and sex. Where available, HLA class I and class II types were taken from metadata supplied by the sample provider and were not determined by assay-based typing. Results the study describes overall, beyond this receptor: How much clinical and demographic metadata was included differed by source and by participant, and the metadata was provided uncurated.

CDR1 SGHTA and CDR2 FQGNSA were looked up in the germline V gene. The CDR3 measures 15 amino acids from cysteine to phenylalanine. Left in the record is the CDR3 DNA by itself, 45 bases read in frame from the first base. V is cut by 5 bases and J by 2 bases, and the space between the germline ends is 12 bases. The immunoSEQ Assay, a bias-controlled multiplex PCR, was used to amplify TCRbeta CDR3 regions from genomic DNA. As for how the authors treated the data: The number of nucleated cells in each sample was estimated by amplification of reference gene primers within the assay. To quantify the absolute abundance of each unique TCRbeta CDR3 rearrangement, sequence reads were collapsed and filtered. For each sample, productive Simpson clonality was calculated by taking the square root of Simpson's diversity index across productive rearrangements. In TCRdb, the immuneACCESS table is reduced to in-frame sequences with V and J assigned. These tables do not hold every clone; where another copy was compared, an unresolved V gene accounts for under half, and the others remain unexplained. That table furnishes V, J and clone size, whereas the DNA furnished D and trimming. The sample table contains around 250,000 clones; only one count was recorded for approximately 82% of them. Jointly, the top ten make up 1.9% of the sample.

Whole blood was collected in K2EDTA tubes by collaborating institutions according to the institutions' own protocols. For TCRbeta analysis, collaborators shipped samples in one of three forms: frozen whole blood, isolated PBMCs, or DNA extracted from either of those sample types. The origin of this receptor is a woman of 80 years or more with acute or convalescent COVID-19. The chain is made from TRBV7-2 and TRBJ2-2, with a tentative D gene TRBD1 over 6 matching bases. What was sequenced was peripheral blood. The sequenced DNA is TGTGCCAGCAGCCTCGAACAGGGAAACACCGGGGAGCTGTTTTTT. It codes for CASSLEQGNTGELFF.